Here is one T cell receptor (beta chain) with its context. Antigen unknown. After CD4 positive bead selection, the CD4-negative fraction gave CD8 T cells. The germline V and J ends were trimmed by 7 bases and 0 bases, with 16 bases remaining between them. Germline lookup yields CDR1 SQVTM and CDR2 ANQGSEA. The CDR3 covers 14 residues. The data are from a study of naive and memory T cell subsets. General study results and limits: Between naive and memory subsets, TCR abundance power law exponents differed. Possibly reflecting memory cells re-expressing CD45RA, a few larger clonotypes occurred in naive repertoires, especially CD8.

The beta constant-region primer was an equimolar mix of two oligonucleotides covering TRBC1 and TRBC2. Ligated cDNA was amplified by four rounds of PCR with nested alpha and beta constant-region primers and SP2. TCRdb used MiXCR to reprocess the UMI-ligation and nested PCR reads, holding one entry per CDR3 protein. The sample carries approximately 150,000 distinct CDR3 sequences, 22% recorded once. The clonotype comes from a human donor in good health. What was sequenced was naive CD4+ T cells from blood. The chain carries TRBV29-1 and TRBJ2-7, with D possibly matching TRBD1 (6 bases). CDR3 sequence: CSATGQRSSYEQYF. Written as DNA, the CDR3 is TGCAGCGCCACGGGACAACGGAGCTCCTACGAGCAGTACTTC.